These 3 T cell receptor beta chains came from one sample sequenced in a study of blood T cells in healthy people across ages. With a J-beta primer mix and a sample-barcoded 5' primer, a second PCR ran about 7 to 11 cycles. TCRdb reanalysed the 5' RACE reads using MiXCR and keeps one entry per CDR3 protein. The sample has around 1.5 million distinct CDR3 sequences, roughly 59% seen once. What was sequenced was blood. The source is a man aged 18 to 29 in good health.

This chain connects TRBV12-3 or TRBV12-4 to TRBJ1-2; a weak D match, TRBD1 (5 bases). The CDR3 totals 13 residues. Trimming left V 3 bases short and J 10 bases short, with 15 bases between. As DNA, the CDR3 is TGTGCCAGCAGTTTCGGGACTTACTTCAACTACACCTTC. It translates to CASSFGTYFNYTF.

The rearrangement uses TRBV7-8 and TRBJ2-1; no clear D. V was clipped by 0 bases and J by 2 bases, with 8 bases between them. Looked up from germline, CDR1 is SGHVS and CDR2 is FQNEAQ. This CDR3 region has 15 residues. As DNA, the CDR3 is TGTGCCAGCAGCTTAGCAAGTCAGACCTACAATGAGCAGTTCTTC. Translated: CASSLASQTYNEQFF.

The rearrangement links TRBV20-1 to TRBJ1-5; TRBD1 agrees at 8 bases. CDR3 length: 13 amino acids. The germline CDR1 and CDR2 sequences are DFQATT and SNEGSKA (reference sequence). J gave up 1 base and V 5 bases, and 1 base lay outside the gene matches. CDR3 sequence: CSAWTGSNQPQHF. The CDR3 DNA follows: TGCAGTGCTTGGACAGGGAGCAATCAGCCCCAGCATTTT.